Presented here are 9 T cell receptor beta chains from one specimen sequenced in a study of cytotoxic CD8 clonotypes in ibrutinib-treated CLL. Method: immunoSEQ multiplex PCR; TCRdb's copy keeps in-frame clones and lacks some. The sample records tens of thousands of clones, 90% being singletons. The sample was PBMCs, taken after 12 months of ibrutinib treatment. These receptors were taken from a human donor with chronic lymphocytic leukemia.

V is TRBV28 and J is TRBJ2-2, with D perhaps matching TRBD2 (6 bases). The CDR3 is 16 amino acids. V was pared by 4 bases and J by 1 base, with 13 bases between. CDR1 and CDR2 from the germline V gene are MDHEN and SYDVKM. CDR3 DNA sequence: TGTGCCAGCAGTTCCCCTAGCGTAGAGAACACCGGGGAGCTGTTTTTT. Amino acid sequence: CASSSPSVENTGELFF.

The sample holds one count of this clone. This chain links TRBV21-1 with TRBJ1-5; the table's D call, TRBD1, has no DNA check behind it. TRBV21-1 is annotated as a pseudogene. The CDR3 loop spans 18 amino acids. This CDR3 reads CASSKGPQGISSKQPQHF. The CDR3 DNA follows: TGTGCCAGCAGCAAAGGTCCGCAGGGTATCTCAAGTAAACAGCCCCAGCATTTT.

The chain has TRBV10-1 and TRBJ2-2; D remains ambiguous. V gave up 0 bases and J gave up 2 bases, with 4 bases separating them. The CDR3 extends over 14 amino acids. Germline assignment: CDR1 WNHNN and CDR2 SYGVQD (reference sequence). This CDR3 reads CASSESRNTGELFF. CDR3 DNA sequence: TGCGCCAGCAGTGAGTCGAGAAACACCGGGGAGCTGTTTTTT.

The chain carries TRBV5-4 and TRBJ2-7; D possibly corresponds to TRBD2 (6 bases). Germline V gene lookup returns CDR1 SGHNT and CDR2 YYREEE (reference sequence). The CDR3 length is 15 residues. Trimming took off 4 bases at V and 0 bases at J, with 14 bases between the two ends. CDR3 sequence reads: CASSPGERASYEQYF. The CDR3 DNA sequence: TGTGCCAGCAGCCCGGGGGAGAGGGCCTCCTACGAGCAGTACTTC.

This chain joins TRBV6-1 and TRBJ1-1, with TRBD1 identical over 9 bases. Per the germline V gene, CDR1 is MNHNS and CDR2 is SASEGT. V lost 4 bases to trimming and J lost 3 bases; unmatched junction nucleotides: 6. The CDR3 covers 15 residues. The DNA of the CDR3 is TGTGCCAGCAGTGCACAACAGGGGGCGGACACTGAAGCTTTCTTT. Its protein is CASSAQQGADTEAFF.

The table lists this clone with a count of one. The rearrangement links TRBV5-1 to TRBJ2-5; D may be TRBD1 (6 bases). The V gene lost 2 bases and the J gene lost 1 base, with 9 bases spanning the gap. CDR1 is SGHRS, CDR2 YFSETQ, per germline. The CDR3 spans 14 residues. The CDR3 DNA follows: TGCGCCAGCAGCTTTGAGGGGGTCCAAGAGACCCAGTACTTC. It is translated as CASSFEGVQETQYF. The full variable domain, its missing parts supplied by reference TRBV5-1 and TRBJ2-5, is KAGVTQTPRYLIKTRGQQVTLSCSPISGHRSVSWYQQTPGQGLQFLFEYFSETQRNKGNFPGRFSGRQFSNSRSEMNVSTLELGDSALYLCASSFEGVQETQYFGPGTRLLVL.

This rearrangement joins TRBV29-1 to TRBJ2-3, with a weak D call TRBD2 (6 bases). This CDR3 is built from 18 residues. The V end lost 6 bases, the J end lost 2 bases, and 27 bases lay between the germline ends. Per germline, CDR1 SQVTM and CDR2 ANQGSEA. CDR3 DNA sequence: TGCAGCGTGACCTCCCGGAGGGCGACCGAAGAACCCACAGATACGCAGTATTTT. Protein: CSVTSRRATEEPTDTQYF.

The chain joins TRBV7-2 to TRBJ1-2; the D is unclear. CDR1 SGHTA and CDR2 FQGNSA come from the germline V gene. The germline V and J ends were trimmed by 1 base and 0 bases, with 9 bases remaining between them. The CDR3 length is 15 residues. The CDR3 bases are TGTGCCAGCAGCTTAGAGGCGGTCACTAACTATGGCTACACCTTC. Its protein product is CASSLEAVTNYGYTF.

The rearrangement links TRBV5-1 to TRBJ2-3, with unresolved D. V lost 3 bases and J 6 bases, leaving 8 bases between the germline ends. Germline V CDR1 and CDR2: SGHRS, YFSETQ. The CDR3 extends over 12 amino acids. The CDR3 reads CASSSAGDTQYF. For the CDR3, the DNA is TGCGCCAGCAGCTCGGCCGGGGATACGCAGTATTTT.